The 17 T cell receptor beta chains presented below share a single source sample, sequenced in a study of CD8+CD57+ T cells in acquired aplastic anemia. Genomic DNA, serving as template, underwent TCR beta VDJ and CDR3 profiling. Via MiXCR, TCRdb re-called the reads, giving one row per CDR3 protein. This sample yields 400,000 to 450,000 distinct CDR3 sequences, of which about two thirds are seen a single time; approximately 3.9% belongs to the top ten. Sequences were obtained from sorted CD4+, CD8+, or CD8+CD57+ T cells (not recorded which) from PBMCs. These receptors were taken from a human donor in good health, serving as a control.

The chain has TRBV7-8 and TRBJ2-5, with 8 positions matching TRBD2. Germline V gene data show CDR1 as SGHVS and CDR2 as FQNEAQ. CDR3 length equals 15 residues. V was pared by 6 bases and J by 4 bases, with 10 bases of the junction left unmatched. CDR3 sequence (DNA): TGTGCCAGCAGTGTGAGCGGGGGCCGGGGAGAGACCCAGTACTTC. It codes for CASSVSGGRGETQYF.

In this sample, this clonotype turned up many times. V usage is TRBV19 and J usage is TRBJ1-1, with D possibly being TRBD1 (6 bases). In germline, CDR1 is LNHDA, CDR2 SQIVND (reference sequence). This CDR3 is built from 14 residues. V was clipped by 3 bases and J by 4 bases, with 12 bases between them. The CDR3 reads CASSIGGQSTEAFF. The CDR3 region has the DNA TGTGCCAGTAGTATTGGGGGACAATCCACTGAAGCTTTCTTT.

About this clonotype: The conserved final phenylalanine or tryptophan is absent from the CDR3, which likely points to a read error. Because the CDR3's place on the DNA is in doubt, the DNA is left out and the CDR3 is given as listed by TCRdb. This chain uses TRBV9 with TRBJ2-3. The CDR3 is 12 amino acids in total, end residues counted. Germline assignment: CDR1 SGDLS and CDR2 YYNGEE. CDR3 sequence reads: CASSLAARAEYY.

As to this clonotype: This sequence may be a read error, since a much larger clone differs from it by one base. The chain couples TRBV9 to TRBJ1-6; D unresolved. Germline assignment: CDR1 SGDLS and CDR2 YYNGEE. This CDR3 has 16 amino acids. CDR3 sequence (DNA): TGTGCCGGCAGCCATCCTAAATGGGGTTATAATTCACCCCTCCACTTT. The encoded protein is CAGSHPKWGYNSPLHF. The variable domain in full, with the rest retrieved from reference TRBV9 and TRBJ1-6, is DSGVTQTPKHLITATGQRVTLRCSPRSGDLSVYWYQQSLDQGLQFLIQYYNGEERAKGNILERFSAQQFPDLHSELNLSSLELGDSALYFCAGSHPKWGYNSPLHFGNGTRLTVT.

This clonotype was counted many times. This chain uses TRBV3-1 with TRBJ1-6; D is unclear. Trimming left V 2 bases short and J 5 bases short, with 4 bases between. The CDR3 extends over 13 amino acids. The germline V gene has CDR1 LGHDT and CDR2 YNNKEL (reference sequence). The CDR3 here is CASSQYNNSPLHF. The DNA of the CDR3 is TGTGCCAGCAGCCAATATAATAATTCACCCCTCCACTTT.

The rearrangement joins TRBV7-3 to TRBJ2-1; possibly TRBD1 for D (5 bases). Matching the DNA end better, TRBJ2-7 makes the J call doubtful. Germline-derived CDR1 and CDR2 are SGHTA and FQGTGA. CDR3 size: 12 residues. Here the CDR3 DNA reads TGTGCCAGCAGTTCCACGAACAGGCAGCAGTACTTC. It is translated as CASSSTNRQQYF.

At least ten counts were recorded for this clonotype. The chain is built from TRBV7-7 and TRBJ2-7; D remains unclear. Per the germline V gene, CDR1 is SSHAT and CDR2 is FNYEAQ (reference sequence). The CDR3 consists of 13 residues. Trimming stripped 1 base from V and 7 bases from J, with 11 bases between. CDR3 sequence: CASSLGTEREQYF. For the CDR3, the DNA is TGTGCCAGCAGCTTAGGTACAGAAAGGGAGCAGTACTTC.

The chain combines TRBV10-2 with TRBJ1-2, with 9 bases that match TRBD1. The CDR3 has 13 residues. The ends lost 3 bases at V and 7 bases at J; junction bases unmatched: 3. CDR1 is WSHSY and CDR2 is SAAADI in the germline V gene. As DNA, the CDR3 is TGCGCCAGCAGTGAACAGGGGGCCTTTGGCTACACCTTC. Amino acid sequence: CASSEQGAFGYTF.

The chain recombines TRBV14 with TRBJ2-3; no reliable D call. The V gene's germline CDR1 is SGHDN and CDR2 FVKESK. V lost 2 bases and J 0 bases, leaving 12 bases between the germline ends. CDR3 length: 16 amino acids. The CDR3 loop reads CASSQSPASSTDTQYF. The CDR3 bases are TGTGCCAGCAGCCAAAGCCCGGCTTCCAGCACAGATACGCAGTATTTT.

This clonotype was seen a few times. The chain has TRBV29-1 and TRBJ2-5; D is undetermined. V lost 6 bases and J 2 bases, leaving 16 bases between the germline ends. Germline V CDR1 and CDR2: SQVTM, ANQGSEA. This CDR3 has 14 residues. CDR3 nucleotide sequence: TGCAGCGTGGCGCCCCCGCGGCAGCAAGAGACCCAGTACTTC. Encoded protein: CSVAPPRQQETQYF. Full variable domain (outside the CDR3, taken from reference TRBV29-1 and TRBJ2-5): SAVISQKPSRDICQRGTSLTIQCQVDSQVTMMFWYRQQPGQSLTLIATANQGSEATYESGFVIDKFPISRPNLTFSTLTVSNMSPEDSSIYLCSVAPPRQQETQYFGPGTRLLVL.

This clonotype was counted once. The rearrangement uses TRBV20-1 and TRBJ2-7; D is unclear. Germline V gives CDR1 DFQATT, CDR2 SNEGSKA (reference sequence). V shed 3 bases and J shed 4 bases, with 7 bases lying between them. The CDR3 has 11 residues. The CDR3 protein is CSASYVYEQYF. CDR3 in DNA: TGCAGTGCTAGTTATGTGTACGAGCAGTACTTC.

There are many counts of this clonotype. The V and J genes are TRBV12-3 or TRBV12-4 and TRBJ2-2; TRBD1 agrees at 10 bases. This CDR3 contains 15 residues. V gave up 3 bases and J gave up 5 bases; unmatched junction bases: 3. CDR3 amino acids: CASSFLGQGTGELFF. In DNA form, the CDR3 reads TGTGCCAGCAGTTTTCTGGGACAGGGGACCGGGGAGCTGTTTTTT.

This chain uses TRBV10-3 with TRBJ2-1; 7 bases are a match to TRBD2. V shed 5 bases and J 3 bases; nucleotides not matched to a gene: 13. This CDR3 comprises 17 residues. Germline-derived CDR1 and CDR2 are ENHRY and SYGVKD. The CDR3, as DNA: TGTGCCATCAGTTACCCTTCCAGGGAGGGGTTCTACAATGAGCAGTTCTTC. Its translation: CAISYPSREGFYNEQFF.

This clonotype is a singleton in its sample. Mismatch with germline at one junction end may stem from a read error. The chain has TRBV11-2 and TRBJ2-7; D tentatively reads TRBD1 or TRBD2 (6 bases each). CDR1 SGHAT and CDR2 FQNNGV come from the germline V gene. This CDR3 spans 15 amino acids. The CDR3 here is CASSPRQPGEDEHYF. The CDR3 DNA sequence: TGTGCCAGCAGCCCGAGGCAACCAGGGGAGGACGAGCACTACTTC. Supplemented by reference TRBV11-2 and TRBJ2-7, the full variable domain reads EAGVAQSPRYKIIEKRQSVAFWCNPISGHATLYWYQQILGQGPKLLIQFQNNGVVDDSQLPKDRFSAERLKGVDSTLKIQPAKLEDSAVYLCASSPRQPGEDEHYFGPGTRLTVT.

This clonotype was seen repeatedly, ten times or more. This sequence joins TRBV12-3 or TRBV12-4 and TRBJ2-6; D is unclear. The CDR3 length is 17 residues. V dropped 1 base and J dropped 0 bases, with 10 bases sitting between them. CDR3 bases: TGTGCCAGCAGTTTAGACACGATCGGCTCTGGGGCCAACGTCCTGACTTTC. This encodes CASSLDTIGSGANVLTF.

The rearrangement links TRBV5-1 to TRBJ1-1; possibly TRBD1 for D (6 bases). V dropped 4 bases and J dropped 3 bases, with 16 bases sitting between them. CDR1 and CDR2 (germline): SGHRS, YFSETQ. This CDR3 region has 15 residues. CDR3: CASSLQGRGDTEAFF. As DNA, the CDR3 is TGCGCCAGCAGCCTCCAGGGGAGAGGGGACACTGAAGCTTTCTTT.

J is TRBJ1-1 and V is TRBV7-9; 10 nucleotides align to TRBD1. V shed 1 base and J 4 bases; nucleotides not matched to a gene: 6. The CDR3 loop spans 16 amino acids. Germline V CDR1 and CDR2: SEHNR, FQNEAQ (reference sequence). CDR3 protein: CASSLVGTGVSTEAFF. The CDR3 region has the DNA TGTGCCAGCAGCTTAGTGGGGACAGGGGTGAGCACTGAAGCTTTCTTT.